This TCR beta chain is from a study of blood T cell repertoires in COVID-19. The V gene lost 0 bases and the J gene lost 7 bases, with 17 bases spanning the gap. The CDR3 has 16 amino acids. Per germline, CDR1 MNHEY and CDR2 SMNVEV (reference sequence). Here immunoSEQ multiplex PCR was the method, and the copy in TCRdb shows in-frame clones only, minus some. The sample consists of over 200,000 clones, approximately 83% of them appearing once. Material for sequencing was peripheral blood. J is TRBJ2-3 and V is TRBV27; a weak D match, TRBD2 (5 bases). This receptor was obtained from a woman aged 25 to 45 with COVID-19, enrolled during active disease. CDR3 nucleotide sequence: TGTGCCAGCAGTTTATCTCGCGGAGGAAAGGGAAATACGCAGTATTTT. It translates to CASSLSRGGKGNTQYF.